A single sample gave rise to the 21 T cell receptor beta chains below, sequenced in a study of early T cells in non-severe SARS-CoV-2 infection. Each CDR3 protein gets one entry after TCRdb re-called the 5' RACE reads with MiXCR. The sample consists of 59,000 or so distinct CDR3 sequences, approximately 12% of them appearing once. Source: whole blood, taken at baseline. These receptors were obtained from an adult who was a healthcare worker with PCR-confirmed SARS-CoV-2 infection or an uninfected control (not recorded which).

This clonotype was seen a few times. The V and J genes are TRBV4-2 and TRBJ2-1, with 12 positions matching TRBD2. The V and J ends lost 4 bases and 7 bases, in that order; junction bases with no gene match: 5. The CDR3 has 15 residues. In germline, CDR1 is LGHNA, CDR2 YNFKEQ. In DNA, the CDR3 is TGTGCCAGCAGCCTAACTAGCGGGGGGAATAATGAGCAGTTCTTC. It encodes CASSLTSGGNNEQFF.

At least ten counts were recorded for this clonotype. The rearrangement links TRBV7-8 to TRBJ1-4, with 8 bases that match TRBD1. CDR1 is SGHVS and CDR2 is FQNEAQ in the germline V gene. The CDR3 is made up of 17 amino acids. Trimming at V came to 5 bases and at J to 0 bases, leaving 8 bases not matched to a gene. CDR3 sequence reads: CASSADRGVATNEKLFF. The DNA for the CDR3 is TGTGCCAGCAGCGCCGACAGGGGCGTTGCAACTAATGAAAAACTGTTTTTT.

The genes are TRBV11-2 and TRBJ1-4; D not certain. This CDR3 is built from 13 residues. Per germline, CDR1 SGHAT and CDR2 FQNNGV. V was clipped by 6 bases and J by 8 bases, with 13 bases between them. CDR3 loop: CASRETGGEKLFF. CDR3 coding DNA: TGTGCCAGCAGAGAGACCGGCGGGGAAAAACTGTTTTTT.

Ten or more counts support this clonotype. The J gene is TRBJ2-1, the V gene TRBV2, with 11 bases identical to TRBD2. With 3 bases clipped from V and 2 bases from J, the junction kept 9 bases outside the gene matches. CDR1 is SNHLY and CDR2 is FYNNEI in the germline V gene. The CDR3 loop spans 18 amino acids. In DNA form, the CDR3 reads TGTGCCAGCAGTGATCCCCTAGCGGGGGGCCCCACCTACAATGAGCAGTTCTTC. Residues: CASSDPLAGGPTYNEQFF.

This sequence joins TRBV18 and TRBJ2-7; TRBD1 matches 9 bases. This CDR3 region has 13 residues. V trimming: 9 bases; J trimming: 5 bases; junction bases outside the gene matches: 8. Germline CDR1 is KGHSH and CDR2 is LQKENI. The CDR3 DNA reads TGTGCCAGTAAGACAGGGGGTGTGAACGAGCAGTACTTC. This encodes CASKTGGVNEQYF.

This clonotype is medium-sized in the sample. The chain couples TRBV5-5 to TRBJ2-3; unclear D gene. The germline V gene has CDR1 SGHKS and CDR2 YYEKEE (reference sequence). CDR3 length: 16 residues. V lost 2 bases and J lost 3, with 16 bases in between. DNA for the CDR3: TGTGCCAGCAGCTTAGTTAACATGGGATGGACAGATACGCAGTATTTT. This codes for CASSLVNMGWTDTQYF.

CDR3: CASSYGSMNTEAFF. DNA for the CDR3: TGTGCCAGCAGTTACGGGTCTATGAACACTGAAGCTTTCTTT. The J gene is TRBJ1-1, the V gene TRBV6-5; D is undetermined. Trimming took 2 bases from V and 0 from J, leaving 7 bases between them. The CDR3 spans 14 residues. Germline V lookup: CDR1 MNHEY, CDR2 SVGAGI.

This clonotype came up many times. V usage is TRBV24-1 and J usage is TRBJ2-2, with D unresolved. This CDR3 has 11 amino acids. The ends were cut back, 2 bases at V and 8 bases at J, with 2 bases in the middle. Germline V CDR1 and CDR2: KGHDR, SFDVKD. CDR3 amino acids: CATSDSGELFF. In DNA form, the CDR3 reads TGTGCCACCAGTGATTCTGGGGAGCTGTTTTTT.

This clonotype was detected only a few times. This sequence joins TRBV5-6 and TRBJ2-7; no firm D call. V was clipped by 1 base and J by 0 bases, with 11 bases between them. This CDR3 has 15 amino acids. Per germline, CDR1 SGHDT and CDR2 YYEEEE. The CDR3 sequence is CASSLKALSSYEQYF. CDR3 DNA: TGTGCCAGCAGCTTGAAGGCTCTAAGCTCCTACGAGCAGTACTTC.

The chain is built from TRBV7-2 and TRBJ2-3; D assignment may be TRBD1 or TRBD2 (6 bases each). The V gene's germline CDR1 is SGHTA and CDR2 FQGNSA. CDR3 length: 16 residues. V lost 5 bases and J lost 4, with 19 bases in between. In nucleotides, the CDR3 is TGTGCCAGCAGCCCGCGGGAAGGGGGACTCGCAGATACGCAGTATTTT. Its translation: CASSPREGGLADTQYF.

A few counts support this clonotype. The chain carries TRBV24-1 and TRBJ2-1; D may match TRBD1 or TRBD2 (5 bases each). The V end lost 0 bases, the J end lost 8 bases, and 10 bases lay between the germline ends. Germline CDR1 is KGHDR and CDR2 is SFDVKD. This CDR3 spans 14 amino acids. Written as DNA, the CDR3 is TGTGCCACCAGTGATTTGCGAGGGGAAGATGAGCAGTTCTTC. Translation: CATSDLRGEDEQFF.

This clonotype was counted between two and nine times. The J gene is TRBJ2-3, the V gene TRBV7-7; tentative D call: TRBD1 (6 bases). The V gene's germline CDR1 is SSHAT and CDR2 FNYEAQ (reference sequence). V was cut by 8 bases and J by 4 bases, with 13 bases left in between. The CDR3 spans 13 residues. CDR3 DNA sequence: TGTGCCAGCGGGCAGGGGTTAGCAGATACGCAGTATTTT. This codes for CASGQGLADTQYF.

The chain carries TRBV18 and TRBJ1-1; D remains unclear. Germline CDR1 reads KGHSH; CDR2 reads LQKENI. The CDR3 is 14 amino acids. V lost 5 bases to trimming and J lost 0 bases, with 10 bases between them. The CDR3 loop is CASSKEALNTEAFF. CDR3 in DNA: TGTGCCAGCTCAAAAGAGGCCCTGAACACTGAAGCTTTCTTT.

This sequence joins TRBV7-2 and TRBJ2-4, with D unresolved. Germline values: CDR1 SGHTA, CDR2 FQGNSA. The CDR3 totals 14 residues. Trimming stripped 5 bases from V and 0 bases from J, with 8 bases between. This CDR3 is CASSPQVAKNIQYF. The CDR3 DNA sequence: TGTGCCAGCAGCCCCCAGGTAGCCAAAAACATTCAGTACTTC.

The chain joins TRBV18 to TRBJ2-7; no definite D call. Between the trimmed V and J ends, which lost 0 bases and 0 bases, there was a span of 3 bases. In germline, CDR1 is KGHSH, CDR2 LQKENI. The CDR3 consists of 13 residues. CDR3 in amino acids: CASSPPSSYEQYF. The CDR3 DNA follows: TGTGCCAGCTCACCACCTAGCTCCTACGAGCAGTACTTC.

The chain is built from TRBV6-2 or TRBV6-3 and TRBJ2-1, with 11 positions matching TRBD2. CDR1 and CDR2 (germline): MNHEY, SVGEGT. Losses at the gene ends were 6 bases for V and 6 bases for J; bases not matched to a gene: 10. The CDR3 is 16 amino acids. CDR3 in amino acids: CASSHRTSGSVNEQFF. DNA of the CDR3: TGTGCCAGCAGCCACAGAACTAGCGGGAGTGTCAATGAGCAGTTCTTC.

The sample holds a few counts of this clonotype. The V call is TRBV30, the J call TRBJ2-3; tentative D call: TRBD1 (5 bases). V lost 3 bases to trimming and J lost 3 bases, with 10 bases between them. The germline gives CDR1 GTSNPN, CDR2 SVGIG (reference sequence). The CDR3 has 13 amino acids. The CDR3 DNA sequence: TGTGCCTGGAGCTTAGGGGAAACAGATACGCAGTATTTT. As protein: CAWSLGETDTQYF. The whole variable domain, filled in from reference TRBV30 and TRBJ2-3, reads SQTIHQWPATLVQPVGSPLSLECTVEGTSNPNLYWYRQAAGRGLQLLFYSVGIGQISSEVPQNLSASRPQDRQFILSSKKLLLSDSGFYLCAWSLGETDTQYFGPGTRLTVL.

This clonotype was detected a few times. V is TRBV6-6 and J is TRBJ2-2; 9 nucleotides match TRBD1. Unmatched junction bases numbered 8, after V lost 5 bases and J lost 4 bases. CDR1 and CDR2 (germline): MNHNY, SVGAGI (reference sequence). This CDR3 comprises 16 residues. CDR3 amino acids: CASSGPDRGITGELFF. CDR3 DNA sequence: TGTGCCAGCAGTGGACCGGACAGGGGAATCACCGGGGAGCTGTTTTTT.

The chain joins TRBV10-2 to TRBJ1-1; unclear D gene. The CDR3 extends over 14 amino acids. Germline assignment: CDR1 WSHSY and CDR2 SAAADI. V lost 0 bases and J 5 bases, leaving 10 bases between the germline ends. The CDR3 bases are TGCGCCAGCAGTGAGTCCCCAGCGTCGACTGAAGCTTTCTTT. Protein product: CASSESPASTEAFF.

The chain recombines TRBV7-2 with TRBJ2-7; D may be TRBD1 (5 bases). V lost 1 base, J lost 0 bases, and 10 bases lay in between. This CDR3 has 15 amino acids. Germline values: CDR1 SGHTA, CDR2 FQGNSA. The CDR3 coding sequence is TGTGCCAGCAGCTTAGGGGGCACCGCCTCCTACGAGCAGTACTTC. Translating it yields CASSLGGTASYEQYF.

This clonotype was seen more than once but under ten times. The chain couples TRBV19 to TRBJ2-1; weak D call: TRBD2 (6 bases). The CDR3 totals 16 residues. V lost 5 bases and J lost 1, with 15 bases in between. Looked up from germline, CDR1 is LNHDA and CDR2 is SQIVND (reference sequence). Here the CDR3 DNA reads TGTGCCAGTAGTCTCCGACTAGACGGGTCCTACAATGAGCAGTTCTTC. Residues: CASSLRLDGSYNEQFF.